This T cell receptor (delta chain) was obtained from a study of gamma-delta chains in newborns, infants, children. At the level of the study: Polyclonal expansion of innate γδ T cells after birth follows microbial exposure.

The V gene end was trimmed by 3 bases and the J gene end by 0 bases; junction bases not matched to a gene: 20. CDR3 length: 19 residues. CDR1 TVYSNPD and CDR2 GDNSRS come from the germline V gene (reference sequence). In its sample, this clone is medium-sized. TCRdb called clones anew from the reads with CATT. The sample lists approximately 2,000 delta-chain clones, around 3% occurring once. The sequencing sample was made of blood. This TCR derives from a child in good health. J is TRDJ1 and V is TRDV3; 9 bases match TRDD3. DNA of the CDR3: TGTGCCTTGATTTATCCCTACTGGGGGACCAGACATTACACCGATAAACTCATCTTT. Translating gives CALIYPYWGTRHYTDKLIF. Using reference TRDV3 and TRDJ1 for the parts outside the CDR3, the full variable domain is CDKVTQSSPDQTVASGSEVVLLCTYDTVYSNPDLFWYRIRPDYSFQFVFYGDNSRSEGADFTQGRFSVKHILTQKAFHLVISPVRTEDSATYYCALIYPYWGTRHYTDKLIFGKGTRVTVEP.